This T cell receptor beta chain was documented in a study of T cell responses to AZD1222 COVID-19 vaccine. Study observations and caveats: Clonal diversity may have been underestimated, and the donors were mostly white British, with more females than males. Following two doses of AZD1222, Spike-specific TCR breadth and depth rose.

Concerning this clone: What it binds is not known.

The germline V gene has CDR1 SGHTA and CDR2 FQGNSA. CDR3 length: 17 amino acids. Between the trimmed V and J ends, which lost 5 bases and 2 bases, there was a span of 18 bases. Only in-frame clones appear in the TCRdb table, and some are missing; sequencing was by immunoSEQ multiplex PCR. The table lists around 110,000 clones, around 90% of them singletons. This TCR was sampled from an adult in good health. The J gene is TRBJ1-4, the V gene TRBV7-2; possibly TRBD1 for D (5 bases). The sample consisted of peripheral blood, taken on day 0 of AZD1222 vaccination. The CDR3 coding sequence is TGTGCCAGCAGCCAAGGGACCGGCTTACGGACTAATGAAAAACTGTTTTTT. The encoded protein is CASSQGTGLRTNEKLFF. Based on the CDR3 plus reference TRBV7-2 and TRBJ1-4, the full variable domain is GAGVSQSPSNKVTEKGKDVELRCDPISGHTALYWYRQSLGQGLEFLIYFQGNSAPDKSGLPSDRFSAERTGGSVSTLTIQRTQQEDSAVYLCASSQGTGLRTNEKLFFGSGTQLSVL.